Given below is one TCR beta chain in context. Its specificity is not known. J was trimmed by 4 bases and V by 4 bases; bases with no gene match: 9. The CDR3 contains 16 residues. Per germline, CDR1 SGHNT and CDR2 YYREEE (reference sequence). PCR involved 60 Vbeta and 13 Jbeta primers. Clones were read by immunoSEQ multiplex PCR, and TCRdb kept only the in-frame ones, dropping some. The sample records around 170,000 clones, over 70% being singletons. These data belong to a study of cytomegalovirus exposure and HLA in healthy donors. Study in general: Out of roughly 170 million T cells, an earlier analysis found around 120 million unique TCR beta sequences in total.

The study, taken as a whole, reports: Links to common viral pathogens appeared, in a later analysis, for several of the most significant clusters. When a later analysis was performed, an Asian-associated ancestry cluster reportedly had fewer N-insertions than the approximately 600-donor mean.

The source of this sequence is a man aged 50 to 60 in good health and CMV-seropositive. Sequencing used PBMCs. This rearrangement joins TRBV5-4 to TRBJ2-5; 11 bases are shared with TRBD2. CDR3: CASSPGLAGMRETQYF. In DNA form, the CDR3 reads TGTGCCAGCAGCCCCGGACTAGCGGGTATGAGAGAGACCCAGTACTTC.